The 10 T cell receptor beta chains reported below all come from one sample, sequenced in a study of T cell responses to AZD1222 COVID-19 vaccine (dated by TCRdb to the early 2020s). Preparation of the library involved the immunoSEQ multiplex PCR assay. The table was pulled from immuneACCESS by TCRdb, which kept in-frame rearrangements only. Such tables lose some clones; where checked, under half of the loss comes from unresolved V genes, and the rest has no known cause. A total of roughly 100,000 clones appear in this sample, 70% to 90% of them only once. In total, the top ten clones hold about 3% of the sample. Sample time point, as interpreted from the label and publication: baseline before first vaccination. The material was peripheral blood, obtained on day 0 of AZD1222 vaccination. The receptors come from an adult in good health.

This clone was seen just once. The chain uses TRBV5-6 and TRBJ2-1, with D maybe TRBD2 (6 bases). The CDR3 is 17 residues long. V was pared by 0 bases and J by 2 bases, with 15 bases between. Germline V CDR1 and CDR2: SGHDT, YYEEEE. The DNA of the CDR3 is TGTGCCAGCAGCTTGGATACGGGAGAGGTCGCCTACAATGAGCAGTTCTTC. Its protein is CASSLDTGEVAYNEQFF.

The CDR3 DNA reads TGCGCCAGCAGCCAAGACCCGCAAACAGGAACCTACGAGCAGTACGTC. Translation: CASSQDPQTGTYEQYV. The chain recombines TRBV4-3 with TRBJ2-7; TRBD1 might be the D (5 bases). Germline V gene sequence: CDR1 LGHNA, CDR2 YSLEER. CDR3 size: 16 residues. Trimming left V 0 bases short and J 2 bases short, with 14 bases between.

The V and J genes are TRBV6-2 or TRBV6-3 and TRBJ2-7; D gene uncertain. The CDR3 consists of 12 residues. Germline V CDR1 and CDR2: MNHEY, SVGEGT. The germline V and J ends were trimmed by 5 bases and 0 bases, with 5 bases remaining between them. The CDR3 coding sequence is TGTGCCAGCAGTCCCGTCTCCTACGAGCAGTACTTC. This gives the protein CASSPVSYEQYF.

The gene calls are TRBV19 and TRBJ1-3, with 9 bases lining up with TRBD1. From germline, CDR1 is LNHDA and CDR2 SQIVND (reference sequence). The CDR3 runs 14 residues. V shed 7 bases and J 3 bases; nucleotides not matched to a gene: 4. The CDR3 coding sequence is TGTGCCAGTAAACAGGGGGCTGGTGGAAACACCATATATTTT. Residues: CASKQGAGGNTIYF.

This chain connects TRBV6-1 to TRBJ1-2; D not certain. Germline CDR1 and CDR2: MNHNS and SASEGT. Between the trimmed V and J ends, which lost 2 bases and 2 bases, there was a span of 9 bases. This CDR3 spans 14 amino acids. CDR3 in amino acids: CASSESAENYGYTF. For the CDR3, the DNA is TGTGCCAGCAGTGAATCGGCAGAGAACTATGGCTACACCTTC.

The chain combines TRBV19 with TRBJ1-6; 10 bases are a match to TRBD1. In germline, CDR1 is LNHDA, CDR2 SQIVND (reference sequence). The CDR3 runs to 14 residues. V was pared by 9 bases and J by 9 bases, with 8 bases of the junction left unmatched. The CDR3 nucleotides read TGTGCCAGCACCTACAGGACAGGGGGTTCACCCCTCCACTTT. Its protein product is CASTYRTGGSPLHF.

This sequence joins TRBV11-2 and TRBJ1-4, with 10 bases identical to TRBD1. Germline V gene lookup returns CDR1 SGHAT and CDR2 FQNNGV. The CDR3 is 14 residues long. The V and J ends lost 1 base and 11 bases, in that order; junction bases with no gene match: 4. The chain's CDR3 is CASSLGQGASKLFF. The CDR3 nucleotides read TGTGCCAGCAGCTTAGGACAGGGGGCGAGTAAACTGTTTTTT.

J is TRBJ1-2 and V is TRBV18; tentative D call: TRBD1 (5 bases). Germline CDR1 and CDR2: KGHSH and LQKENI. This CDR3 spans 15 amino acids. The V gene lost 2 bases and the J gene lost 8 bases, with 18 bases spanning the gap. The CDR3 here is CASSPETGGIPGYTF. The CDR3 nucleotides are TGTGCCAGCTCACCAGAAACGGGGGGGATCCCAGGCTACACCTTC.

The rearrangement uses TRBV27 and TRBJ2-3; TRBD2 might be the D (5 bases). CDR1 MNHEY and CDR2 SMNVEV come from the germline V gene (reference sequence). Trimming shortened V by 0 bases and J by 5 bases, and 18 bases separated the two germline ends. CDR3 length: 17 residues. The chain's CDR3 is CASSLSWASSQRDTQYF. CDR3 DNA sequence: TGTGCCAGCAGTTTATCGTGGGCTAGCTCCCAACGAGATACGCAGTATTTT.

The chain is built from TRBV27 and TRBJ2-3; perhaps D is TRBD1 or TRBD2 (5 bases each). Germline V lookup: CDR1 MNHEY, CDR2 SMNVEV (reference sequence). The CDR3 sequence is 18 residues long. Between the trimmed V and J ends, which lost 0 bases and 0 bases, there was a span of 16 bases. CDR3 residues: CASSLSGVEPGSTDTQYF. CDR3 in DNA: TGTGCCAGCAGTTTATCGGGGGTAGAACCAGGTAGCACAGATACGCAGTATTTT.